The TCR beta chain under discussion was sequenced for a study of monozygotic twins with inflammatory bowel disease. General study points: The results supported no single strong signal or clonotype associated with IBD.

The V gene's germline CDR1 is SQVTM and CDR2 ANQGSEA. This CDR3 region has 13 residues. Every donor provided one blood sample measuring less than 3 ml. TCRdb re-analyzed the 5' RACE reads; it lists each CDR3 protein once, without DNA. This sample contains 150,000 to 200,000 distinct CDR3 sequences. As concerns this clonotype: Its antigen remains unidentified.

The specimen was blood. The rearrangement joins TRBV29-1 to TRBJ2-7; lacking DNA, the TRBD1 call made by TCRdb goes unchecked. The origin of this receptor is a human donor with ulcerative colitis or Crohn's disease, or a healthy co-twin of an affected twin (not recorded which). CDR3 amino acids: CSVDGDSTYEQYF.